The clone carrying this T cell receptor (gamma chain) turned up a few times. The protein held in TCRdb is that of a much larger clone and does not match this DNA's translation at residue 4, likely because of a read error; the protein shown is translated from the DNA. Other DNA sequences within the sample encode an identical CDR3. Germline CDR1 GITISATS, CDR2 ISYDGTV (reference sequence). This CDR3 region has 14 residues. This specimen belongs to a study of γδ T cells in repeated Plasmodium falciparum infection. At the level of the study: Donors were malaria-exposed Malian children or age- and gender-matched Australian children. Malian gammadelta TCRs were studied during no-transmission periods and across acute malaria episodes.

Flow sorting of PBMC yielded separate Vgamma9/Vdelta2+ and Vdelta2-negative gammadelta T cell populations for bulk repertoire analysis. TCRdb re-called the multiplex PCR reads through CATT. Found here are 30,000 or so gamma-chain clones, around 1.4% of them singletons; the top ten hold roughly a fifth. The receptor was isolated from a pool of human donors (malaria-infected and uninfected, not separated). What was sequenced was gamma-delta T cells from blood. The chain carries TRGV9 and TRGJ1 or TRGJ2. Matching the DNA to germline supplied the J gene, which TCRdb does not give. The CDR3 is CALREKTLYYKKLF. For the CDR3, the DNA is TGTGCCTTGAGGGAGAAGACCCTTTATTATAAGAAACTCTTT.